This T cell receptor (beta chain) comes out of a study of cytomegalovirus exposure and HLA in healthy donors. Across the whole study: Samples from HLA-typed donors yielded 65 million to 85 million unique TCRs in an early data release. Study outcomes and limitations: Generally TCR sequences proved uncommon, though certain public TCRs appeared in numerous donors.

From germline, CDR1 is SEHNR and CDR2 FQNEAQ (reference sequence). The CDR3 runs 14 residues. V lost 6 bases and J lost 0, with 12 bases in between. Researchers ran the PCR with 60 Vbeta and 13 Jbeta primers. Sequenced by immunoSEQ multiplex PCR; TCRdb stores in-frame clones only, minus some. The sample lists fewer than 200,000 clones; less than 90% were seen once. With regard to this clone: The antigen remains unidentified.

The sample comprised PBMCs. This receptor was identified in a man between 25 and 39 years old in good health and CMV-seronegative. The chain couples TRBV7-9 to TRBJ2-7; possible D gene TRBD2, 5 bases. The CDR3 region is CASRPSTSSYEQYF. The CDR3 nucleotides are TGTGCCAGCAGGCCATCTACTAGCTCCTACGAGCAGTACTTC.